The text below deals with one TCR beta chain. This clonotype came up a few times. It has no known antigen specificity. No much larger clonotype is one base removed from it; base qualities were not supplied. The data derive from a study of patients and donors after allogeneic stem cell transplantation (TCRdb year 2020). The library came from RT-PCR. The listed sequencing device is NextSeq 550. Starting from the raw public reads, TCRdb applied fastp trimming at Q25, assembled clones with MiXCR and retained in-frame beta chains. Rows merge per CDR3 protein into single entries with the most common DNA and genes. For this sample the table gives about 960,000 distinct CDR3 sequences, of which around 17% were detected only once. Of the sample, approximately 5.9% is held by the ten largest clones. The sequencing input was blood, either unsorted or a sorted T cell fraction (not recorded which). The receptor was isolated from a human donor who was either an allogeneic HSCT recipient or a stem cell or donor lymphocyte infusion donor (not recorded which). It is not recorded whose cells these are; they may come from a transplant donor.

The DNA sequence reads TGTGCCAGCAGTTACGAAGAGGGGGGACAGGGCCTTGATGGCTACACCTTC. It specifies CASSYEEGGQGLDGYTF. The V gene is TRBV6-5 and the J gene is TRBJ1-2, and 9 junction bases match TRBD1. Trimming leaves V shorter by 2 bases and J shorter by 6 bases, with the junction holding 13 bases beyond the gene matches. Looking up the germline V gene yields CDR1 MNHEY and CDR2 SVGAGI. The CDR3 contains 17 residues, cysteine and phenylalanine counted. Kept here is only the CDR3 DNA, which spans 51 bases and is read in frame from base 1.